The 20 T cell receptor beta chains in this list originate from one sample, sequenced in a study of response to subunit inactivated influenza vaccine. TCRdb passed the RT-PCR reads through MiXCR, listing each CDR3 protein once. The sample records 800,000 or so distinct CDR3 sequences, about 20% being singletons. Sequencing used PBMCs from blood, obtained around 5 days after vaccination. These receptors were collected from a man aged 50 to 60 who received an inactivated influenza vaccine.

The J gene is TRBJ2-5, the V gene TRBV20-1, with 15 bases fitting TRBD2. This CDR3 has 15 residues. The J segment lost 5 bases and the V segment lost 8 bases, leaving 9 bases of the junction unmatched. In germline, CDR1 is DFQATT, CDR2 SNEGSKA (reference sequence). CDR3 amino acids: CSIQGLAGGGETQYF. As DNA, the CDR3 is TGCAGTATACAGGGACTAGCGGGGGGCGGGGAGACCCAGTACTTC.

This clonotype appeared a few times. CDR3 in amino acids: CASSFGTVALSEQYF. DNA for the CDR3: TGTGCCAGCAGCTTCGGGACGGTCGCTCTTTCCGAGCAGTACTTC. This chain links TRBV7-8 with TRBJ2-7, with D possibly being TRBD1 or TRBD2 (5 bases each). Looked up from germline, CDR1 is SGHVS and CDR2 is FQNEAQ. The CDR3 sequence is 15 residues long. V lost 3 bases to trimming and J lost 6 bases, with 18 bases between them.

Points on this clonotype: A junction boundary mismatches the germline segment, possibly from a read error. The chain joins TRBV7-2 to TRBJ2-7, with 7 positions matching TRBD1. The CDR3 totals 16 residues. The germline V gene has CDR1 SGHTA and CDR2 FQGNSA. The CDR3 DNA is TGTGCCAGCACCTTAGTAGGGACAGAGTGGACCTACGAGCAGTACTTC. Protein: CASTLVGTEWTYEQYF.

This chain's CDR3 is CASSISGIQPQHF. CDR3 bases: TGTGCCAGTAGTATCTCGGGGATACAGCCCCAGCATTTT. The rearrangement joins TRBV19 to TRBJ1-5; D ambiguous. V lost 3 bases and J 7 bases, leaving 10 bases between the germline ends. Germline CDR1 LNHDA, CDR2 SQIVND (reference sequence). The CDR3 is made up of 13 amino acids.

This clonotype was seen ten or more times. The V gene is TRBV7-2, the J gene TRBJ2-1, with D hard to call. The CDR3 sequence is 11 residues long. The ends were cut back, 3 bases at V and 7 bases at J, with 4 bases in the middle. CDR1 and CDR2 from the germline V gene are SGHTA and FQGNSA. The CDR3 DNA sequence: TGTGCCAGCAGCTTTTTAAATGAGCAGTTCTTC. Translation: CASSFLNEQFF.

This clonotype was seen only a few times. The gene calls are TRBV29-1 and TRBJ1-2; D call uncertain. Germline values: CDR1 SQVTM, CDR2 ANQGSEA. This CDR3 has 12 residues. V shed 6 bases and J shed 0 bases, with 8 bases lying between them. The CDR3 protein is CSVQDSNYGYTF. The CDR3 bases are TGCAGCGTCCAGGATTCTAACTATGGCTACACCTTC. Filled out from reference TRBV29-1 and TRBJ1-2, the complete variable domain reads SAVISQKPSRDICQRGTSLTIQCQVDSQVTMMFWYRQQPGQSLTLIATANQGSEATYESGFVIDKFPISRPNLTFSTLTVSNMSPEDSSIYLCSVQDSNYGYTFGSGTRLTVV.

This clonotype was detected only a few times. This sequence joins TRBV9 and TRBJ2-5; 9 nucleotides match TRBD1. CDR1 is SGDLS, CDR2 YYNGEE, per germline. The V gene end was trimmed by 0 bases and the J gene end by 2 bases; junction bases not matched to a gene: 5. This CDR3 contains 16 residues. CDR3 protein: CASSVGTGVSQETQYF. The CDR3 DNA is TGTGCCAGCAGCGTAGGGACAGGGGTGTCGCAAGAGACCCAGTACTTC.

This clonotype has ten or more counts. This sequence joins TRBV7-9 and TRBJ1-4, with D hard to call. Trimming took 2 bases from V and 3 from J, leaving 16 bases between them. CDR1 is SEHNR, CDR2 FQNEAQ, per germline (reference sequence). The CDR3 is 17 amino acids. In DNA form, the CDR3 reads TGTGCCAGCAGCTTACTTAGTTCGGCCGGACCTAATGAAAAACTGTTTTTT. This gives the protein CASSLLSSAGPNEKLFF.

J is TRBJ2-1 and V is TRBV9, with D hard to call. Germline V gene sequence: CDR1 SGDLS, CDR2 YYNGEE. The CDR3 loop spans 11 amino acids. V lost 0 bases and J lost 10, with 5 bases in between. CDR3 residues: CASSVDMEQFF. Written as DNA, the CDR3 is TGTGCCAGCAGCGTAGATATGGAGCAGTTCTTC.

Details on this clonotype: A much larger clone is a single base away; this may be a read error. The rearrangement joins TRBV7-2 to TRBJ1-2, with 7 bases identical to TRBD1. After removal of 5 bases from V and 4 bases from J, the junction contained 4 bases not matched to a gene. This CDR3 spans 13 amino acids. Germline loops: CDR1 SGHTA, CDR2 FQGNSA. The CDR3 reads CASSTGQLYGYTF. CDR3 DNA: TGTGCCAGCAGCACGGGACAGCTCTATGGCTACACCTTC.

The V and J genes are TRBV27 and TRBJ2-5, with 8 bases lining up with TRBD2. V shed 3 bases and J 6 bases; nucleotides not matched to a gene: 6. CDR1 and CDR2 (germline): MNHEY, SMNVEV (reference sequence). The CDR3 contains 14 residues. The CDR3 protein is CASSFIGGAKTQYF. CDR3 DNA: TGTGCCAGCAGTTTTATCGGGGGGGCAAAGACCCAGTACTTC.

The gene calls are TRBV12-5 and TRBJ1-5; D ambiguous. Germline values: CDR1 LGHNT, CDR2 FRNRAP. This CDR3 spans 17 amino acids. With 0 bases removed from V and 3 bases from J, the gap between germline ends came to 15 bases. CDR3 bases: TGTGCTAGTGGTTTGGTACTCGTTTGGGAGAACAATCAGCCCCAGCATTTT. This gives the protein CASGLVLVWENNQPQHF.

The chain employs TRBV2 and TRBJ2-1, with a tentative D call TRBD2 (7 bases). CDR1 and CDR2 (germline): SNHLY, FYNNEI. The V gene lost 8 bases and the J gene lost 7 bases, with 18 bases spanning the gap. The CDR3 has 14 amino acids. CDR3 in DNA: TGTGCCAGCTGCCGGGGGGCCCACCTTAATGAGCAGTTCTTC. This sequence encodes CASCRGAHLNEQFF.

This chain uses TRBV28 with TRBJ2-7; TRBD1 agrees at 10 bases. The CDR3 sequence is 18 residues long. The J segment lost 3 bases and the V segment lost 2 bases, leaving 13 bases of the junction unmatched. CDR1 and CDR2 from the germline V gene are MDHEN and SYDVKM. The CDR3 region is CASSLLLWRDRGSYEQYF. The CDR3 DNA reads TGTGCCAGCAGTTTACTCCTATGGAGGGACAGGGGAAGCTACGAGCAGTACTTC. Variable domain in full (rest from reference TRBV28 and TRBJ2-7): DVKVTQSSRYLVKRTGEKVFLECVQDMDHENMFWYRQDPGLGLRLIYFSYDVKMKEKGDIPEGYSVSREKKERFSLILESASTNQTSMYLCASSLLLWRDRGSYEQYFGPGTRLTVT.

The rearrangement uses TRBV10-3 and TRBJ2-6; D possibly corresponds to TRBD2 (5 bases). The V end was cut by 8 bases, the J end by 0 bases, with 8 bases between. Germline V gene sequence: CDR1 ENHRY, CDR2 SYGVKD. The CDR3 runs 14 residues. This CDR3 reads CAIHGDSGANVLTF. The CDR3 region has the DNA TGTGCCATCCACGGGGACTCTGGGGCCAACGTCCTGACTTTC.

In its sample, this clonotype was seen a few times. V and J are TRBV15 and TRBJ2-5; TRBD1 matches at 10 bases. The CDR3 has 13 residues. Germline loops: CDR1 LNHNV, CDR2 YYDKDF (reference sequence). Losses at the gene ends were 3 bases for V and 14 bases for J; bases not matched to a gene: 9. This CDR3 is CATSSQPGQGLYF. DNA of the CDR3: TGTGCCACCAGCAGCCAACCGGGACAGGGGTTATACTTC.

This sequence joins TRBV10-3 and TRBJ1-1, with D uncertain. CDR3 length: 11 amino acids. The V and J ends lost 6 bases and 4 bases respectively, with 6 bases between them. Germline assignment: CDR1 ENHRY and CDR2 SYGVKD. The CDR3 DNA reads TGTGCCATCAGCGCCGGCACTGAAGCTTTCTTT. This translates into CAISAGTEAFF.

This clonotype was recorded many times. This rearrangement joins TRBV20-1 to TRBJ2-7, with 7 bases identical to TRBD1. Germline assignment: CDR1 DFQATT and CDR2 SNEGSKA (reference sequence). After removal of 4 bases from V and 2 bases from J, the junction contained 5 bases not matched to a gene. This CDR3 has 13 residues. CDR3 nucleotide sequence: TGCAGTGCTACGGACAGGACCCCCTACGAGCAGTACTTC. Amino acid sequence: CSATDRTPYEQYF.

This clonotype was seen more than once but under ten times. The chain employs TRBV20-1 and TRBJ1-6; D is undetermined. The germline CDR1 and CDR2 sequences are DFQATT and SNEGSKA (reference sequence). Trimming took off 3 bases at V and 7 bases at J, with 10 bases between the two ends. The CDR3 is 13 residues long. Written as DNA, the CDR3 is TGCAGTGCTAGCCGGGATGCGAATTCACCCCTCCACTTT. This translates into CSASRDANSPLHF.

The chain uses TRBV30 and TRBJ2-1, with D uncertain. Germline V CDR1 and CDR2: GTSNPN, SVGIG (reference sequence). Trimming shortened V by 7 bases and J by 0 bases, and 4 bases separated the two germline ends. The CDR3 contains 11 residues. Here the CDR3 reads CAFSSYNEQFF. Written as DNA, the CDR3 is TGTGCCTTCAGCTCCTACAATGAGCAGTTCTTC.